This T cell receptor beta chain was documented in a study of T cell changes during pregnancy in multiple sclerosis. Assay: immunoSEQ multiplex PCR; the TCRdb copy retains only in-frame clones and omits some. The sample consists of 35,000 to 55,000 clones, around 90% of them appearing once. The germline V gene has CDR1 SNHLY and CDR2 FYNNEI. CDR3 length equals 17 residues. V lost 8 bases, J lost 4 bases, and 14 bases stayed unmatched. The sequence was obtained from a female donor with multiple sclerosis, enrolled in a pregnancy study. Sequencing was performed on CD4+ T cells from peripheral blood mononuclear cells, taken before pregnancy. V is TRBV2 and J is TRBJ2-3, with TRBD2 matching over 11 bases. The CDR3 region is CASLSLGTSGKSDTQYF. Written as DNA, the CDR3 is TGTGCCAGCCTCTCCCTGGGGACTAGCGGTAAATCAGATACGCAGTATTTT. The variable domain in full, with the rest retrieved from reference TRBV2 and TRBJ2-3, is EPEVTQTPSHQVTQMGQEVILRCVPISNHLYFYWYRQILGQKVEFLVSFYNNEISEKSEIFDDQFSVERPDGSNFTLKIRSTKLEDSAMYFCASLSLGTSGKSDTQYFGPGTRLTVL.